This T cell receptor beta chain is drawn from a study of T cell responses to AZD1222 COVID-19 vaccine. Findings and limits, study-wide: Repertoires were sampled only after the peak T cell response. The span of vaccine-associated CD4 TCRs extended across spike, with dominance at 160-218 and 743-854. Reportedly, close to half of spike-specific TCRs are directed against unmutated variant regions.

This clone was seen more than once but under ten times. The antigen is not known. Sequenced by immunoSEQ multiplex PCR; TCRdb stores in-frame clones only, minus some. The repertoire holds 95,000 or so clones, with just over 90% as singletons. Per germline, CDR1 MRHNA and CDR2 SNTAGT. V was pared by 4 bases and J by 5 bases, with 6 bases of the junction left unmatched. This CDR3 comprises 14 residues. Samples with a second dose at about 4 or about 12 weeks were pooled together. The sequence was obtained from an adult who received the AZD1222 COVID-19 vaccine. The sequenced sample was peripheral blood, obtained 28 days after the second AZD1222 dose. V is TRBV6-4 and J is TRBJ2-3, with TRBD2 matching over 7 bases. As DNA, the CDR3 is TGTGCCAGCAGTGGTTGCGGGAGAAGAGATACGCAGTATTTT. Translated, it gives CASSGCGRRDTQYF.